Reported below is one T cell receptor beta chain. This sample stems from a study of blood T cell repertoires in COVID-19. The overall study: COVID-19 samples from acute and convalescent phases originated in the United States, Italy and Spain. Sources were T cells, B-cell-depleted T cells, or PBMCs; the material itself was cDNA or gDNA.

This CDR3 has 13 amino acids. Germline V gives CDR1 WSHSY, CDR2 SAAADI. The V end lost 10 bases, the J end lost 3 bases, and 13 bases lay between the germline ends. The table came from immunoSEQ multiplex PCR; TCRdb's copy has only in-frame clones and leaves some out. The table includes 150,000 to 200,000 clones, approximately 90% detected once. The clonotype comes from a man aged 25-40 years with COVID-19, enrolled during active disease. Specimen: peripheral blood. This sequence joins TRBV10-2 and TRBJ2-1; D gene uncertain. Here the CDR3 DNA reads TGCGCCACCAGCTCTCCCCTCTACAATGAGCAGTTCTTC. Its protein is CATSSPLYNEQFF.